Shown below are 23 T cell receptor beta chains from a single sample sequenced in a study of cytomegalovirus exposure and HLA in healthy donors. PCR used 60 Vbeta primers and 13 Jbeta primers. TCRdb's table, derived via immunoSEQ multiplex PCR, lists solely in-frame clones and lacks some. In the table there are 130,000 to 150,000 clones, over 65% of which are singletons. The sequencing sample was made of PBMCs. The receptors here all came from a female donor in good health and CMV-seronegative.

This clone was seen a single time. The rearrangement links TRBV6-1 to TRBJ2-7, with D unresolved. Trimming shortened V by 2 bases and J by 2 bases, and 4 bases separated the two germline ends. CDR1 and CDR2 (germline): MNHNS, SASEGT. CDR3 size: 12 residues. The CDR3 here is CASSETAYEQYF. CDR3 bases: TGTGCCAGCAGTGAAACAGCCTACGAGCAGTACTTC.

Here the CDR3 DNA reads TGTGCCAGCAGCCCCCAGCGCAATGAGCAGTTCTTC. Translation gives CASSPQRNEQFF. The chain recombines TRBV13 with TRBJ2-1; no clear D. This CDR3 has 12 residues. CDR1 and CDR2 (germline): PRHDT, FYEKMQ (reference sequence). V lost 5 bases to trimming and J lost 6 bases, with 8 bases between them. The full variable domain, in which reference TRBV13 and TRBJ2-1 provide the parts outside the CDR3, is AAGVIQSPRHLIKEKRETATLKCYPIPRHDTVYWYQQGPGQDPQFLISFYEKMQSDKGSIPDRFSAQQFSDYHSELNMSSLELGDSALYFCASSPQRNEQFFGPGTRLTVL.

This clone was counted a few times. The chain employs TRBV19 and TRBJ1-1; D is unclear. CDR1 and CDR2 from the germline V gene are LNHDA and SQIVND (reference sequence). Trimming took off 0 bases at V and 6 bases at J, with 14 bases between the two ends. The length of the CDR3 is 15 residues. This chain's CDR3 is CASSIEGSGVAEAFF. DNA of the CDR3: TGTGCCAGTAGTATAGAGGGGTCGGGAGTGGCTGAAGCTTTCTTT.

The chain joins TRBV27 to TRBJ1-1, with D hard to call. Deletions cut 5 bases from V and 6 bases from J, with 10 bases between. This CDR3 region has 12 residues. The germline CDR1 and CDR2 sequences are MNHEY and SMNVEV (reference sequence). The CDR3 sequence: CASSGRRAEAFF. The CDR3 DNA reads TGTGCCAGCAGTGGTCGACGGGCTGAAGCTTTCTTT.

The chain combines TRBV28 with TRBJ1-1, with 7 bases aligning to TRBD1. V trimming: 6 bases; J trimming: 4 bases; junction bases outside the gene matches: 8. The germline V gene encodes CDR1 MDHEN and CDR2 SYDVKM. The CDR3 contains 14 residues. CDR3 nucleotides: TGTGCCAGCAGCTACGGAGGGGGCGTCACTGAAGCTTTCTTT. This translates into CASSYGGGVTEAFF.

CDR3 sequence: CASSYFLERSEAFF. CDR3 coding DNA: TGTGCCAGCAGCTACTTTCTGGAGCGCTCTGAAGCTTTCTTT. This chain uses TRBV16 with TRBJ1-1, with D unresolved. V was cut by 5 bases and J by 6 bases, with 16 bases left in between. The length of the CDR3 is 14 residues. Germline lookup yields CDR1 KGHSY and CDR2 FQNENV.

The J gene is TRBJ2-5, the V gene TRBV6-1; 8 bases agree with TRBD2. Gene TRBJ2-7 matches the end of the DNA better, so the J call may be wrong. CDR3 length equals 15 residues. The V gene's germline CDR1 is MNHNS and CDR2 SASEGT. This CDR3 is CASSEGGRPLDEQYF. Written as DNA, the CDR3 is TGTGCCAGCAGTGAAGGCGGGAGGCCTTTAGACGAGCAGTACTTC.

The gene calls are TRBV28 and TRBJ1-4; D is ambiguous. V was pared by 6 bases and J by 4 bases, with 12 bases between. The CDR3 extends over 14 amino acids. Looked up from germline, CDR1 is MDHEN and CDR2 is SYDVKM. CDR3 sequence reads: CASRVGRFNEKLFF. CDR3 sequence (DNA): TGTGCCAGCAGAGTGGGCAGGTTTAATGAAAAACTGTTTTTT.

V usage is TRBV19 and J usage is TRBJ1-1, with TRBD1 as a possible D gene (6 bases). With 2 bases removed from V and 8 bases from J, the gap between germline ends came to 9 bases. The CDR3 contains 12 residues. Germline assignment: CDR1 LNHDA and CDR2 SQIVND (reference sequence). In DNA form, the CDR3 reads TGTGCCAGTAGTATAATGGGGACAGAAGCTTTCTTT. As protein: CASSIMGTEAFF.

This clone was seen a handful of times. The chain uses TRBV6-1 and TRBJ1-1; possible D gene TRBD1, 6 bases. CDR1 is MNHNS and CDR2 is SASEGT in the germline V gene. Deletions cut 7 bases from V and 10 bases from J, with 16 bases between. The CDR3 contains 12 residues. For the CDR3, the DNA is TGTGCCAGCATGGGGAGGGGGGCGGGAGCTTTCTTT. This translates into CASMGRGAGAFF.

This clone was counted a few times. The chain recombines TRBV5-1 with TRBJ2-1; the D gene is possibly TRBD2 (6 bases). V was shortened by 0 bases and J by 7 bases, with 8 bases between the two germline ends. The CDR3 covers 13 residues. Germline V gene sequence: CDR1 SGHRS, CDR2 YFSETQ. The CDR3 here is CASSLVTSNEQFF. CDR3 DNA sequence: TGCGCCAGCAGCTTGGTGACTAGTAATGAGCAGTTCTTC.

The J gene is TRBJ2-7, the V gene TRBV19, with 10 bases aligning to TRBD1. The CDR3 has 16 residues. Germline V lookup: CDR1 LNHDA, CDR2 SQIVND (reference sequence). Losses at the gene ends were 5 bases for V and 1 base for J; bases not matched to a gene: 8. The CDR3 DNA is TGTGCCAGTAGTTGGGCGACAGGGGGCGGTTCCTACGAGCAGTACTTC. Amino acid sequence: CASSWATGGGSYEQYF.

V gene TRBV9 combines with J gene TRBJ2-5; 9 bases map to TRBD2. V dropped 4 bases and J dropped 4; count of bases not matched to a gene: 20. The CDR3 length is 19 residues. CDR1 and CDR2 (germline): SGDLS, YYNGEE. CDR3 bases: TGTGCCAGCAGCCCCTTGGGTAGCGGGAGTCCGGTCAAAGGAGAGACCCAGTACTTC. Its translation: CASSPLGSGSPVKGETQYF.

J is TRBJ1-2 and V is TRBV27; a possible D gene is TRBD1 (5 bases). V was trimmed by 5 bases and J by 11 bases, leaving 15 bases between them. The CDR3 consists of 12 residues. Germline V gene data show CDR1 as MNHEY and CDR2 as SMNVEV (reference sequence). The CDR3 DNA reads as TGTGCCAGCAGTGGTACCGGGACTCGGTACACCTTC. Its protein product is CASSGTGTRYTF.

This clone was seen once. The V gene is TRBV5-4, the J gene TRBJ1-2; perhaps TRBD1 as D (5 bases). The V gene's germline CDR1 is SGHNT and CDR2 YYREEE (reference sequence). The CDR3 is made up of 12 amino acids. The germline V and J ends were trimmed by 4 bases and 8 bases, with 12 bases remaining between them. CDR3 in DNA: TGTGCCAGCAGCGACCAGGGAAGAGGCTACACCTTC. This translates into CASSDQGRGYTF.

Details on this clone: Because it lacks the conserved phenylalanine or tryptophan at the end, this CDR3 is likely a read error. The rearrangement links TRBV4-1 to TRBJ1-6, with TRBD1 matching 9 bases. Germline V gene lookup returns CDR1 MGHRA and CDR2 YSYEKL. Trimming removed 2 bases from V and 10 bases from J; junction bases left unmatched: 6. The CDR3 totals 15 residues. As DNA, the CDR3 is TGCGCCAGCAGCCAACCACAGGGGGCTGGATCACCCCTCCACCTT. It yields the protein CASSQPQGAGSPLHL.

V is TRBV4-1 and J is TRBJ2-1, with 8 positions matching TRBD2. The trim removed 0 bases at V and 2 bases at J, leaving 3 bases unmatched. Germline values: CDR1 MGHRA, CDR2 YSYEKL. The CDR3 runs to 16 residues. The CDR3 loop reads CASSQEFGGAYNEQFF. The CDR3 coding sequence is TGCGCCAGCAGCCAAGAGTTCGGGGGGGCCTACAATGAGCAGTTCTTC.

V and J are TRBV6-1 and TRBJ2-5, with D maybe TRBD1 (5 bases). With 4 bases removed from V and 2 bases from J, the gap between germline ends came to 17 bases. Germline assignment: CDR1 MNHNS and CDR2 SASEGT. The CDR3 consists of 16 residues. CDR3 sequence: CASSARVVGRQETQYF. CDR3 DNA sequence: TGTGCCAGCAGTGCCAGGGTTGTTGGCAGACAAGAGACCCAGTACTTC.

In DNA, the CDR3 is TGTGCCACCACTCAGGGGAATCAGCCCCAGCATTTT. It encodes CATTQGNQPQHF. V and J are TRBV15 and TRBJ1-5; the D gene is possibly TRBD1 (6 bases). Trimming removed 7 bases from V and 4 bases from J, with 8 bases in between. The CDR3 loop spans 12 amino acids. Germline values: CDR1 LNHNV, CDR2 YYDKDF (reference sequence). The full variable domain, with the rest looked up from reference TRBV15 and TRBJ1-5, is DAMVIQNPRYQVTQFGKPVTLSCSQTLNHNVMYWYQQKSSQAPKLLFHYYDKDFNNEADTPDNFQSRRPNTSFCFLDIRSPGLGDTAMYLCATTQGNQPQHFGDGTRLSIL.

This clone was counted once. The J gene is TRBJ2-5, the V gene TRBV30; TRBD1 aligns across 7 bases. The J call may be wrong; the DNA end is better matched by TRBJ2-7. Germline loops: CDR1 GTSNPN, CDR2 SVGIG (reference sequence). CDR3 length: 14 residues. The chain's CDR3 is CAWSAGQPAYEQYF. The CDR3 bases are TGTGCCTGGAGTGCGGGACAGCCAGCCTACGAGCAGTACTTC.

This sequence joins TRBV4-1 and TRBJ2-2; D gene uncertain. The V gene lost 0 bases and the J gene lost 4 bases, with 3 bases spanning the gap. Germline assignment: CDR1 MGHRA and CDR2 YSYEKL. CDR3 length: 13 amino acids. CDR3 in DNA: TGCGCCAGCAGCCAAGAGAGCACCGGGGAGCTGTTTTTT. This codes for CASSQESTGELFF.

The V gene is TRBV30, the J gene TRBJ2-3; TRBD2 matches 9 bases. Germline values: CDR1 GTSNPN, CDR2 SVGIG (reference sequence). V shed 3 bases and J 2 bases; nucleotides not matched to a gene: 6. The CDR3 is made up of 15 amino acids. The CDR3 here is CAWSIAGDLTDTQYF. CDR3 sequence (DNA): TGTGCCTGGAGCATAGCGGGGGATCTCACAGATACGCAGTATTTT.

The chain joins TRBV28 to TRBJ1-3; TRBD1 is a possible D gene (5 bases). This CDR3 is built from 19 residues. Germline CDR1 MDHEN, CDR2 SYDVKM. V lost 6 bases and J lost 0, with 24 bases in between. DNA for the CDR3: TGTGCCAGCAGCCCGGGTTGGGTGGGGCTTAAAAGCTCTGGAAACACCATATATTTT. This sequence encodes CASSPGWVGLKSSGNTIYF. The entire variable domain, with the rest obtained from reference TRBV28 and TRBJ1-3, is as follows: DVKVTQSSRYLVKRTGEKVFLECVQDMDHENMFWYRQDPGLGLRLIYFSYDVKMKEKGDIPEGYSVSREKKERFSLILESASTNQTSMYLCASSPGWVGLKSSGNTIYFGEGSWLTVV.